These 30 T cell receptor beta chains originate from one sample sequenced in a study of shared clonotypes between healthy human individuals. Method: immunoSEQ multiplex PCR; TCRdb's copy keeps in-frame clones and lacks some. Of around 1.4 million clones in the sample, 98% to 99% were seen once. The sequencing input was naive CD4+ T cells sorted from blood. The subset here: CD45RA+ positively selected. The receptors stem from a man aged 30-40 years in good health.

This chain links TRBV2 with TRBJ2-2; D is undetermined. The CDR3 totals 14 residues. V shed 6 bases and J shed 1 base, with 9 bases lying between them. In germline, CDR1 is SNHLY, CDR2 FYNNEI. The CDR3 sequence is CASRARQNTGELFF. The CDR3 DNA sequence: TGTGCCAGCAGGGCCAGACAGAACACCGGGGAGCTGTTTTTT.

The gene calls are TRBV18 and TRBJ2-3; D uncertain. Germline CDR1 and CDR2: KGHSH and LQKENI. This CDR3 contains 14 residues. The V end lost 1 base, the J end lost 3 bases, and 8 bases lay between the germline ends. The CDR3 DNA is TGTGCCAGCTCACCACAGCAGATAACAGATACGCAGTATTTT. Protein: CASSPQQITDTQYF.

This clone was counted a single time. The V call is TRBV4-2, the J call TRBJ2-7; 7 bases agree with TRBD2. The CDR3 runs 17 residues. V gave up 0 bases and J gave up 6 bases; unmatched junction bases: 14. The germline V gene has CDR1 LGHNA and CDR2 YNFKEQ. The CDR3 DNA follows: TGTGCCAGCAGCCAAGAGGAGGCTAGCGGCGCTCGCGGCGAGCAGTACTTC. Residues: CASSQEEASGARGEQYF.

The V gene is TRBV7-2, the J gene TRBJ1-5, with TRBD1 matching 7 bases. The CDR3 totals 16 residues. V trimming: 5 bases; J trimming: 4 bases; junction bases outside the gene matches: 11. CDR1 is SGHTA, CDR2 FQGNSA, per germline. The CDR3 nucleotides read TGTGCCAGCAGCCTCGGGTACAGGGGAGGTAATCAGCCCCAGCATTTT. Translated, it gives CASSLGYRGGNQPQHF.

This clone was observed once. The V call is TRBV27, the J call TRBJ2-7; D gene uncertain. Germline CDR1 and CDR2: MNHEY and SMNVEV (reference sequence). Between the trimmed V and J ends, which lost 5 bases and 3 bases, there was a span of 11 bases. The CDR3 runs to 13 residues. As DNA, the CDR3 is TGTGCCAGCAGTGTCCAACATCGCTACGAGCAGTACTTC. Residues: CASSVQHRYEQYF.

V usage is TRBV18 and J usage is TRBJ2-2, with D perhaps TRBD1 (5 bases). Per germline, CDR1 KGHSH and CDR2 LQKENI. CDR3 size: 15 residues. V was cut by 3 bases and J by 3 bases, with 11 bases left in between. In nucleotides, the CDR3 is TGTGCCAGCTCACCTCAACAGGAAGACACCGGGGAGCTGTTTTTT. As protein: CASSPQQEDTGELFF.

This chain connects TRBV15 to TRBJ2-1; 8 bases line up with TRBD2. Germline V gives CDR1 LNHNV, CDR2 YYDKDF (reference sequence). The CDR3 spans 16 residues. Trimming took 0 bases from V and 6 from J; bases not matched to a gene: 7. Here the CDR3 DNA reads TGTGCCACCAGCAGAGATCGGGGGGGGTCCCGCAATGAGCAGTTCTTC. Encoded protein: CATSRDRGGSRNEQFF.

CDR3 sequence: CASSEGGGYNNEQFF. DNA for the CDR3: TGTGCCAGCAGTGAAGGTGGGGGCTACAACAATGAGCAGTTCTTC. The V and J genes are TRBV2 and TRBJ2-1; tentatively, D is TRBD1 (6 bases). The CDR3 runs to 15 residues. The germline gives CDR1 SNHLY, CDR2 FYNNEI. Deletions cut 1 base from V and 5 bases from J, with 12 bases between.

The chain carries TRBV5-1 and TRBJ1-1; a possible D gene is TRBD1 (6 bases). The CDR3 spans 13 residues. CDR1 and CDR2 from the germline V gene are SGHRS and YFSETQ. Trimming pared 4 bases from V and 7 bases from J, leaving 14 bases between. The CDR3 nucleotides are TGCGCCAGCAGCCCGACAGGCACAAATGAAGCTTTCTTT. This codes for CASSPTGTNEAFF.

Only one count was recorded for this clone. In DNA form, the CDR3 reads TGTGCCAGCACCGACAGGGGTCGCATGCAGTATTTT. This encodes CASTDRGRMQYF. V gene TRBV28 combines with J gene TRBJ2-3; TRBD1 agrees at 8 bases. Germline V lookup: CDR1 MDHEN, CDR2 SYDVKM. V dropped 7 bases and J dropped 11; count of bases not matched to a gene: 8. There are 12 residues in the CDR3.

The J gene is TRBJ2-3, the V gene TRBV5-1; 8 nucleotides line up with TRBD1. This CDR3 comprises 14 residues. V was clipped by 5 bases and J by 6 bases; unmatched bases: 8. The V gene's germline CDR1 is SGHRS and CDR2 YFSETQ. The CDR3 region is CASRRTGRGDTQYF. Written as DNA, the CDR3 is TGCGCCAGCAGACGGACAGGGCGAGGGGATACGCAGTATTTT.

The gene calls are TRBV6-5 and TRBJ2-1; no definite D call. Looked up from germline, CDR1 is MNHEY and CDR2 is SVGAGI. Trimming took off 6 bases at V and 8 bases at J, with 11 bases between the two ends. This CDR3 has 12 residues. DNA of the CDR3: TGTGCCAGCAGGGGCTCTCAGGATGAGCAGTTCTTC. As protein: CASRGSQDEQFF.

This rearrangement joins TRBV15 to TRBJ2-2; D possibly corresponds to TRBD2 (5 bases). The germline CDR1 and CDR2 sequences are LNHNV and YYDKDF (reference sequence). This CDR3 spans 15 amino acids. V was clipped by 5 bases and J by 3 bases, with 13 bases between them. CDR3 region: CATSFGVMDTGELFF. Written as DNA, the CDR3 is TGTGCCACCAGCTTCGGGGTAATGGACACCGGGGAGCTGTTTTTT.

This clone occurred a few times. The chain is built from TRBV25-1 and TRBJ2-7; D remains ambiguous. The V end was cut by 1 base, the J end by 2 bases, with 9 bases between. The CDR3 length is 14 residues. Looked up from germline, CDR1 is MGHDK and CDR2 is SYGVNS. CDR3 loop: CASSEFGQPYEQYF. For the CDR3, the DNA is TGTGCCAGCAGTGAATTCGGTCAGCCCTACGAGCAGTACTTC.

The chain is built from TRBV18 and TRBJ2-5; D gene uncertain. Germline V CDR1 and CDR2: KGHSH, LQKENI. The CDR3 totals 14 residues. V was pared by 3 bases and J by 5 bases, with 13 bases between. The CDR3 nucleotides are TGTGCCAGCTCACCTGGTCCGCCGGGCGAGACCCAGTACTTC. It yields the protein CASSPGPPGETQYF.

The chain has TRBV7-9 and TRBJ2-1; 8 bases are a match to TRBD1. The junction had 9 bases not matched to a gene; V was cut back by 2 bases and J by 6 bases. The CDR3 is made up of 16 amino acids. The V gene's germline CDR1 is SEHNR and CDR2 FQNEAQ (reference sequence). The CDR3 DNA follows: TGTGCCAGCAGCTTATGGGGACAGGCTGGGGTCAATGAGCAGTTCTTC. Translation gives CASSLWGQAGVNEQFF.

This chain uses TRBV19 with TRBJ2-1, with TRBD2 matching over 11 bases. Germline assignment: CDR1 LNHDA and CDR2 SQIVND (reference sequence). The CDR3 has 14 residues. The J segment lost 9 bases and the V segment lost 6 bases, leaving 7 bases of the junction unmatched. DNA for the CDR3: TGTGCCAGTAGCCCGGTACTAGCGGGAGCTGAGCAGTTCTTC. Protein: CASSPVLAGAEQFF.

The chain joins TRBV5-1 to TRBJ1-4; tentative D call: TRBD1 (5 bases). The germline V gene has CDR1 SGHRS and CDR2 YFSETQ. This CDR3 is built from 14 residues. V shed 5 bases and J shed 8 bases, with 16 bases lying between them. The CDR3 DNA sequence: TGCGCCAGCAGGCCCGACGGGGGACGGGAAAAACTGTTTTTT. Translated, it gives CASRPDGGREKLFF.

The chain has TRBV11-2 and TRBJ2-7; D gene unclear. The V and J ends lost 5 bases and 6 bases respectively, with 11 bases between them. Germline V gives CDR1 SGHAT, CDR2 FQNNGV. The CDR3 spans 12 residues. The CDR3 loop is CASSPSPPEQYF. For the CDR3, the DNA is TGTGCCAGCAGCCCCTCCCCCCCCGAGCAGTACTTC. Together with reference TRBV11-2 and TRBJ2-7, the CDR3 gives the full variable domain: EAGVAQSPRYKIIEKRQSVAFWCNPISGHATLYWYQQILGQGPKLLIQFQNNGVVDDSQLPKDRFSAERLKGVDSTLKIQPAKLEDSAVYLCASSPSPPEQYFGPGTRLTVT.

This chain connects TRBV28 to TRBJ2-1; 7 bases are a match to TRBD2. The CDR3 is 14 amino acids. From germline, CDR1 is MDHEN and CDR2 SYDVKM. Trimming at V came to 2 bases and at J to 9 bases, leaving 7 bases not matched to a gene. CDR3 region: CASSLGLVRAEQFF. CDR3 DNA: TGTGCCAGCAGTTTAGGACTAGTTAGGGCTGAGCAGTTCTTC.

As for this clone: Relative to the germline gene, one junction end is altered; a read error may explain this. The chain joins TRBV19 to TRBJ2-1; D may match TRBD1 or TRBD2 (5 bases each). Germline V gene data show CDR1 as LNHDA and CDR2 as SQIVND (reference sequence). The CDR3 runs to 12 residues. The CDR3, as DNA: TGTGCCAGTAGTATAGACGCCGGGACGCGAGTCTTC. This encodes CASSIDAGTRVF.

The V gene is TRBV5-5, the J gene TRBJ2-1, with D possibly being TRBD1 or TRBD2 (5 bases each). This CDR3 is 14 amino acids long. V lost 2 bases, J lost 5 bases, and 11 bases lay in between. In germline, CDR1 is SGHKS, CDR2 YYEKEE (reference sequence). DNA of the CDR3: TGTGCCAGCAGCTTCCGGGACGGAGACAATGAGCAGTTCTTC. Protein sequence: CASSFRDGDNEQFF.

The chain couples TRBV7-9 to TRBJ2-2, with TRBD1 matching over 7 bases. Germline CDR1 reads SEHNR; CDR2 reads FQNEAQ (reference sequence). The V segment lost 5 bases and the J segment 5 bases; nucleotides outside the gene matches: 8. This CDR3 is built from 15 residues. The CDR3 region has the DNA TGTGCCAGCAGCAGAACAGGGGTGAGAACCGGGGAGCTGTTTTTT. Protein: CASSRTGVRTGELFF.

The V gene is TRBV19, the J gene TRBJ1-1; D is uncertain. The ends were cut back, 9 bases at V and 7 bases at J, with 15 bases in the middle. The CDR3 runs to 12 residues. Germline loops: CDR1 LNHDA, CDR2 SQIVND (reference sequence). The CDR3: CASSRFTGEAFF. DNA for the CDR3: TGTGCCAGCTCCCGGTTTACGGGTGAAGCTTTCTTT.

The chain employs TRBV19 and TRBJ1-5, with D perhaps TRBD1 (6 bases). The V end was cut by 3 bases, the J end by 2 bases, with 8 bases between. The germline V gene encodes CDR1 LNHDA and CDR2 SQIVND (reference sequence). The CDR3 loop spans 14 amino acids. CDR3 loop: CASSINRGNQPQHF. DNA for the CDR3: TGTGCCAGTAGTATCAACAGGGGCAATCAGCCCCAGCATTTT.

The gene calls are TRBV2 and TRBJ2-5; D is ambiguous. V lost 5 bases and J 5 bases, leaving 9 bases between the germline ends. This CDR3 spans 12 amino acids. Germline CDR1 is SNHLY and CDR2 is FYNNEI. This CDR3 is CASSLDAETQYF. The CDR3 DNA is TGTGCCAGCAGTCTGGACGCGGAGACCCAGTACTTC.

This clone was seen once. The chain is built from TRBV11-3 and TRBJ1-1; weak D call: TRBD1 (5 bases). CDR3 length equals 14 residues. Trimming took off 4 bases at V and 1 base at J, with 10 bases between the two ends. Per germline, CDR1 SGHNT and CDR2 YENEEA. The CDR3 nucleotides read TGTGCCAGCAGCTCTGGCAGGGCGAACACTGAAGCTTTCTTT. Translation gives CASSSGRANTEAFF.

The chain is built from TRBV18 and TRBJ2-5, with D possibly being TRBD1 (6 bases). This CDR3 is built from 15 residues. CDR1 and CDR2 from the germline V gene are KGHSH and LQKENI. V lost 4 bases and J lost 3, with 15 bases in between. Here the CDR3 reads CASSRFRGPEETQYF. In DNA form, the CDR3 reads TGTGCCAGCTCACGATTCAGGGGACCAGAAGAGACCCAGTACTTC. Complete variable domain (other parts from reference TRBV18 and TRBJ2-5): NAGVMQNPRHLVRRRGQEARLRCSPMKGHSHVYWYRQLPEEGLKFMVYLQKENIIDESGMPKERFSAEFPKEGPSILRIQQVVRGDSAAYFCASSRFRGPEETQYFGPGTRLLVL.

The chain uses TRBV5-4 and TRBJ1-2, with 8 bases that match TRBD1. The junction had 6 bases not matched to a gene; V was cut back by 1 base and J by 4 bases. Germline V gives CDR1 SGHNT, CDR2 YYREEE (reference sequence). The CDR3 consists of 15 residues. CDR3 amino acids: CASSLFAGGAYGYTF. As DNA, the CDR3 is TGTGCCAGCAGCTTGTTCGCAGGGGGCGCCTATGGCTACACCTTC.

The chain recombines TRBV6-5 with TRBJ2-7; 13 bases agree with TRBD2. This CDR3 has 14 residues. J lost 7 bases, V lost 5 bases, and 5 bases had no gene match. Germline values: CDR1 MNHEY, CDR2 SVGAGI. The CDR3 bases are TGTGCCAGCAGTACTAGCGGGAGGGCCGGGGAGCAGTACTTC. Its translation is CASSTSGRAGEQYF.